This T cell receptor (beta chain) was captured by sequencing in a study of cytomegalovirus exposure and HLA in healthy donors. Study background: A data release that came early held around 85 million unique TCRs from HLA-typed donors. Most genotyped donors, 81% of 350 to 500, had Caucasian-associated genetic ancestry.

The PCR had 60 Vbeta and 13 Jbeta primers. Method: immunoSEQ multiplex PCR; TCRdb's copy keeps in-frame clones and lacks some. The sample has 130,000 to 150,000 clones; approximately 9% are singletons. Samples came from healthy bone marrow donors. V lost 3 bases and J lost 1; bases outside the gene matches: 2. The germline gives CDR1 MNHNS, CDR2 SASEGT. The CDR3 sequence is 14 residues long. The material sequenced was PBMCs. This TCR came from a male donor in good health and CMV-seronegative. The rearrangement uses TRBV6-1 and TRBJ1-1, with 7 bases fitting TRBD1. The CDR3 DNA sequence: TGTGCCAGCAGTGAGCGACAGGGGAACACTGAAGCTTTCTTT. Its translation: CASSERQGNTEAFF.